Each of the 32 T cell receptor beta chains below was sequenced from the same sample in a study of T cells in tuberculosis. Time point meaning: new active TB diagnosis, blood taken before or within 7 days of starting treatment. TCRdb keeps only in-frame clones here, not all; method: immunoSEQ multiplex PCR. The table records fewer than 35,000 clones, approximately 85% of them present only once. The sequences come from PBMCs, collected at tuberculosis diagnosis. These receptors were taken from an adult with tuberculosis.

The V and J genes are TRBV5-1 and TRBJ1-1, with D perhaps matching TRBD1 (6 bases). Looked up from germline, CDR1 is SGHRS and CDR2 is YFSETQ. This CDR3 is 14 amino acids long. The V end lost 3 bases, the J end lost 6 bases, and 15 bases lay between the germline ends. CDR3 sequence (DNA): TGCGCCAGCAGCTCCCACCTACAGGGATCTGAAGCTTTCTTT. This encodes CASSSHLQGSEAFF.

This clone was observed once. The V gene is TRBV30, the J gene TRBJ1-2; D is unclear. This CDR3 region has 13 residues. Germline V lookup: CDR1 GTSNPN, CDR2 SVGIG (reference sequence). V dropped 2 bases and J dropped 5 bases, with 12 bases sitting between them. The CDR3 DNA sequence: TGTGCCTGGAGTTTTGGATCGGGGTATGGCTACACCTTC. Its protein product is CAWSFGSGYGYTF.

The genes are TRBV29-1 and TRBJ2-3, with D perhaps matching TRBD1 (6 bases). The CDR3 has 13 amino acids. Trimming left V 2 bases short and J 1 base short, with 7 bases between. Germline loops: CDR1 SQVTM, CDR2 ANQGSEA. Written as DNA, the CDR3 is TGCAGCGTTGAAAGACAGGGCACAGATACGCAGTATTTT. Amino acid sequence: CSVERQGTDTQYF.

V usage is TRBV11-2 and J usage is TRBJ1-1, with D unresolved. The CDR3 consists of 14 residues. The germline V and J ends were trimmed by 1 base and 8 bases, with 14 bases remaining between them. CDR1 is SGHAT, CDR2 FQNNGV, per germline. CDR3 protein: CASSLVGSRGEAFF. CDR3 in DNA: TGTGCCAGCAGCTTAGTGGGTTCCCGAGGGGAAGCTTTCTTT.

Only a few counts were recorded for this clone. This chain links TRBV5-4 with TRBJ1-6, with a tentative D call TRBD1 (6 bases). Trimming took off 3 bases at V and 6 bases at J, with 13 bases between the two ends. There are 15 residues in the CDR3. Germline V gene sequence: CDR1 SGHNT, CDR2 YYREEE (reference sequence). For the CDR3, the DNA is TGTGCCAGCAGCTCGGGACACTCTCTTAATTCACCCCTCCACTTT. As protein: CASSSGHSLNSPLHF.

This clone was picked up a small number of times. The rearrangement links TRBV19 to TRBJ2-7, with 9 bases aligning to TRBD1. The ends lost 7 bases at V and 5 bases at J; junction bases unmatched: 12. Germline-derived CDR1 and CDR2 are LNHDA and SQIVND (reference sequence). The CDR3 has 15 amino acids. CDR3 region: CASTKSPTGGHEQYF. The CDR3 DNA sequence: TGTGCCAGTACCAAATCCCCCACAGGGGGCCACGAGCAGTACTTC.

The rearrangement links TRBV7-3 to TRBJ2-3, with D perhaps TRBD2 (5 bases). The CDR3 has 14 amino acids. In germline, CDR1 is SGHTA, CDR2 FQGTGA. Trimming shortened V by 4 bases and J by 1 base, and 9 bases separated the two germline ends. The CDR3 DNA is TGTGCCAGCAGCTCAGAGGGAGGCACAGATACGCAGTATTTT. This gives the protein CASSSEGGTDTQYF.

The chain is built from TRBV6-9 and TRBJ2-3, with 8 bases fitting TRBD1. Trimming removed 1 base from V and 4 bases from J; junction bases left unmatched: 13. CDR1 and CDR2 from the germline V gene are MNHGY and SVAAGI. This CDR3 spans 18 amino acids. Here the CDR3 DNA reads TGTGCCAGCAGTTATTTTCCCAGGGGGCGAAGTGAGGCAGATACGCAGTATTTT. Its translation is CASSYFPRGRSEADTQYF.

This chain joins TRBV19 and TRBJ1-2; D gene ambiguous. V lost 3 bases, J lost 8 bases, and 10 bases lay in between. The CDR3 is 12 residues long. Germline CDR1 LNHDA, CDR2 SQIVND (reference sequence). CDR3 residues: CASSIGGSGYTF. CDR3 in DNA: TGTGCCAGTAGTATCGGAGGATCCGGCTACACCTTC. The full variable domain, its missing parts supplied by reference TRBV19 and TRBJ1-2, is DGGITQSPKYLFRKEGQNVTLSCEQNLNHDAMYWYRQDPGQGLRLIYYSQIVNDFQKGDIAEGYSVSREKKESFPLTVTSAQKNPTAFYLCASSIGGSGYTFGSGTRLTVV.

The chain carries TRBV19 and TRBJ1-5; D not certain. Trimming cost V 3 bases and J 0 bases, with 9 bases left between them. The CDR3 is 15 residues long. Germline V gene data show CDR1 as LNHDA and CDR2 as SQIVND (reference sequence). The DNA for the CDR3 is TGTGCCAGTAGTATGGGCAGTTATAGCAATCAGCCCCAGCATTTT. Its translation: CASSMGSYSNQPQHF.

This chain links TRBV6-5 with TRBJ2-7; D may be TRBD1 (5 bases). CDR1 and CDR2 from the germline V gene are MNHEY and SVGAGI. The CDR3 loop spans 13 amino acids. Trimming stripped 5 bases from V and 7 bases from J, with 15 bases between. The CDR3 reads CASSPKGQEEQYF. CDR3 bases: TGTGCCAGCAGTCCCAAGGGGCAGGAAGAGCAGTACTTC.

The rearrangement links TRBV7-8 to TRBJ2-1; TRBD2 agrees at 8 bases. V shed 2 bases, J shed 5 bases, and the junction held 5 bases outside the gene matches. Germline CDR1 SGHVS, CDR2 FQNEAQ. This CDR3 spans 15 amino acids. CDR3 bases: TGTGCCAGCAGCTTAACCGGGGGGGCCCACAATGAGCAGTTCTTC. Translating it yields CASSLTGGAHNEQFF.

The chain employs TRBV5-6 and TRBJ1-1; no clear D gene. The CDR3 runs 14 residues. Germline V gene data show CDR1 as SGHDT and CDR2 as YYEEEE. Trimming pared 4 bases from V and 3 bases from J, leaving 13 bases between. CDR3: CASSLGGPDTEAFF. The CDR3 nucleotides read TGTGCCAGCAGCCTCGGCGGGCCCGACACTGAAGCTTTCTTT.

The V call is TRBV7-2, the J call TRBJ2-5, with a tentative D call TRBD1 (5 bases). This CDR3 comprises 14 residues. V was cut by 1 base and J by 6 bases, with 12 bases left in between. The germline gives CDR1 SGHTA, CDR2 FQGNSA. The CDR3 sequence is CASSLGQGSKTQYF. The CDR3 coding sequence is TGTGCCAGCAGCTTAGGGCAGGGTTCAAAGACCCAGTACTTC.

The rearrangement uses TRBV27 and TRBJ2-7, with 8 bases identical to TRBD2. Germline loops: CDR1 MNHEY, CDR2 SMNVEV (reference sequence). Trimming took 2 bases from V and 2 from J; bases not matched to a gene: 2. The CDR3 is 14 amino acids. CDR3 loop: CASSLTSGPYEQYF. The CDR3 DNA reads TGTGCCAGCAGTTTAACTAGCGGACCCTACGAGCAGTACTTC.

The chain is built from TRBV6-5 and TRBJ2-1; 12 nucleotides align to TRBD2. Germline V lookup: CDR1 MNHEY, CDR2 SVGAGI. J was trimmed by 9 bases and V by 2 bases; bases with no gene match: 8. The CDR3 sequence is 16 residues long. The CDR3 DNA follows: TGTGCCAGCAGTTACCTCCCTAGCGGGAGGGCCGTTGAGCAGTTCTTC. It encodes CASSYLPSGRAVEQFF.

The chain employs TRBV15 and TRBJ1-5, with unresolved D. Trimming cost V 5 bases and J 2 bases, with 10 bases left between them. Germline assignment: CDR1 LNHNV and CDR2 YYDKDF (reference sequence). This CDR3 comprises 14 residues. The DNA for the CDR3 is TGTGCCACCAGCTACGGTTTAGGCAATCAGCCCCAGCATTTT. Its translation is CATSYGLGNQPQHF.

The rearrangement joins TRBV5-1 to TRBJ2-3; 8 bases align to TRBD1. V was pared by 3 bases and J by 3 bases, with 12 bases of the junction left unmatched. The CDR3 spans 17 residues. Germline values: CDR1 SGHRS, CDR2 YFSETQ. CDR3 protein: CASSSTPLGQGTDTQYF. CDR3 bases: TGCGCCAGCAGCTCTACCCCATTAGGACAGGGAACAGATACGCAGTATTTT.

V usage is TRBV5-1 and J usage is TRBJ2-5, with TRBD1 identical over 9 bases. This CDR3 has 15 residues. CDR1 and CDR2 from the germline V gene are SGHRS and YFSETQ. V lost 5 bases to trimming and J lost 2 bases; unmatched junction nucleotides: 7. Here the CDR3 reads CASRGDRAIQETQYF. The CDR3 bases are TGCGCCAGCAGGGGGGACAGGGCGATACAAGAGACCCAGTACTTC.

This clone was counted a single time. The CDR3 loop is CASTGTRIETQYF. CDR3 sequence (DNA): TGTGCCAGCACCGGGACTCGAATCGAGACCCAGTACTTC. The chain employs TRBV2 and TRBJ2-5; the D gene is possibly TRBD2 (6 bases). CDR1 is SNHLY, CDR2 FYNNEI, per germline. CDR3 length equals 13 residues. Trimming removed 7 bases from V and 5 bases from J, with 14 bases in between.

The chain couples TRBV27 to TRBJ2-2; D perhaps matches TRBD1 (6 bases). In germline, CDR1 is MNHEY, CDR2 SMNVEV (reference sequence). This CDR3 contains 15 residues. The V gene lost 3 bases and the J gene lost 4 bases, with 12 bases spanning the gap. In nucleotides, the CDR3 is TGTGCCAGCAGTTTGAACAGGGTCAGCACCGGGGAGCTGTTTTTT. Translation gives CASSLNRVSTGELFF.

The chain uses TRBV9 and TRBJ2-3, with D maybe TRBD2 (5 bases). The germline V gene encodes CDR1 SGDLS and CDR2 YYNGEE. Trimming removed 4 bases from V and 3 bases from J, with 12 bases in between. This CDR3 region has 14 residues. CDR3 region: CASSPERRTDTQYF. The DNA of the CDR3 is TGTGCCAGCAGCCCCGAGAGGAGGACAGATACGCAGTATTTT.

This clone was detected only once. The V gene is TRBV5-4, the J gene TRBJ1-1; D possibly corresponds to TRBD1 (5 bases). Germline V gene lookup returns CDR1 SGHNT and CDR2 YYREEE (reference sequence). CDR3 length: 13 residues. V lost 4 bases and J lost 1, with 8 bases in between. CDR3 nucleotides: TGTGCCAGCAGCCCAAGGGGGAACACTGAAGCTTTCTTT. This translates into CASSPRGNTEAFF. The full variable domain, in which reference TRBV5-4 and TRBJ1-1 provide the parts outside the CDR3, is ETGVTQSPTHLIKTRGQQVTLRCSSQSGHNTVSWYQQALGQGPQFIFQYYREEENGRGNFPPRFSGLQFPNYSSELNVNALELDDSALYLCASSPRGNTEAFFGQGTRLTVV.

The chain joins TRBV27 to TRBJ1-6; D may be TRBD1 (5 bases). Germline CDR1 MNHEY, CDR2 SMNVEV (reference sequence). Trimming removed 0 bases at V and 2 bases at J, with 11 bases between. CDR3 size: 17 residues. The CDR3: CASSLSGTGAYNSPLHF. As DNA, the CDR3 is TGTGCCAGCAGTTTATCGGGTACGGGGGCCTATAATTCACCCCTCCACTTT.

V is TRBV7-3 and J is TRBJ2-2; no firm D call. This CDR3 spans 14 amino acids. Germline CDR1 SGHTA, CDR2 FQGTGA. Trimming cost V 4 bases and J 5 bases, with 11 bases left between them. The CDR3 loop reads CASSSRGGTGELFF. The CDR3 nucleotides read TGTGCCAGCAGCTCGCGAGGTGGGACCGGGGAGCTGTTTTTT. Complete variable domain (other parts from reference TRBV7-3 and TRBJ2-2): GAGVSQTPSNKVTEKGKYVELRCDPISGHTALYWYRQSLGQGPEFLIYFQGTGAADDSGLPNDRFFAVRPEGSVSTLKIQRTERGDSAVYLCASSSRGGTGELFFGEGSRLTVL.

The chain employs TRBV18 and TRBJ1-5; no reliable D call. Trimming removed 6 bases from V and 0 bases from J, with 6 bases in between. The CDR3 extends over 13 amino acids. CDR1 and CDR2 from the germline V gene are KGHSH and LQKENI. Here the CDR3 DNA reads TGTGCCAGCTCCCCGTATAGCAATCAGCCCCAGCATTTT. It yields the protein CASSPYSNQPQHF.

The chain uses TRBV19 and TRBJ1-5; 10 bases line up with TRBD1. Trimming took 8 bases from V and 0 from J; bases not matched to a gene: 13. The CDR3 runs to 18 residues. Germline V CDR1 and CDR2: LNHDA, SQIVND (reference sequence). CDR3: CASRVGQGGTYSNQPQHF. The CDR3 coding sequence is TGTGCCAGTCGGGTTGGACAGGGGGGGACCTATAGCAATCAGCCCCAGCATTTT.

The chain recombines TRBV7-3 with TRBJ2-3, with unresolved D. The CDR3 totals 12 residues. The germline V gene has CDR1 SGHTA and CDR2 FQGTGA. Trimming cost V 7 bases and J 5 bases, with 10 bases left between them. DNA for the CDR3: TGTGCCAGCACTGGGCCCCGAGATACGCAGTATTTT. Amino acid sequence: CASTGPRDTQYF.

The chain employs TRBV11-2 and TRBJ2-2; no definite D call. This CDR3 has 13 amino acids. Germline V gene data show CDR1 as SGHAT and CDR2 as FQNNGV. V gave up 4 bases and J gave up 0 bases, with 3 bases separating them. CDR3 bases: TGTGCCAGCAGCTCGGCGAACACCGGGGAGCTGTTTTTT. Translated, it gives CASSSANTGELFF.

This chain links TRBV7-2 with TRBJ2-1; D uncertain. This CDR3 spans 14 amino acids. The germline CDR1 and CDR2 sequences are SGHTA and FQGNSA. The V and J ends lost 7 bases and 1 base respectively, with 11 bases between them. CDR3 nucleotides: TGTGCCAGCACGCCACAAAAATCCTACAATGAGCAGTTCTTC. This codes for CASTPQKSYNEQFF.

A few counts support this clone. The J gene is TRBJ1-2, the V gene TRBV29-1; 8 bases are shared with TRBD1. With 7 bases clipped from V and 8 bases from J, the junction kept 9 bases outside the gene matches. CDR1 SQVTM and CDR2 ANQGSEA come from the germline V gene. The CDR3 runs to 12 residues. The CDR3 reads CSERTGTRGYTF. CDR3 bases: TGCAGCGAGAGGACAGGGACTCGCGGCTACACCTTC.

The rearrangement uses TRBV5-1 and TRBJ2-1, with 7 bases identical to TRBD2. This CDR3 is 13 amino acids long. The V and J ends lost 5 bases and 14 bases, in that order; junction bases with no gene match: 13. Germline V CDR1 and CDR2: SGHRS, YFSETQ. CDR3 in DNA: TGCGCCAGCAGAAAGGGAGGGAGCCTACAGGAGTTCTTC. Protein sequence: CASRKGGSLQEFF.